This TCR beta chain is from a study of OX40 agonist ivuxolimab in advanced cancers. Study as a whole: Of mixed ages from about 23 to 79 and averaging about 60 years, the group was around 78% male. Prior therapy, whether anti-PD-1, anti-PD-L1 or anti-CTLA-4, was allowed, and 30% to 40% had some.

A remark on this clone: What it binds is unknown.

Trimming cost V 6 bases and J 3 bases; bases outside gene matches: 6. This CDR3 region has 15 residues. The germline CDR1 and CDR2 sequences are SNHLY and FYNNEI. General observations from the study: Among T cells, CD8+ cells averaged more expanded clones than CD4+ cells.

Sequencing used immunoSEQ multiplex PCR; TCRdb keeps in-frame clones, though not all of them. The data hold approximately 66,000 clones, with around 86% observed a single time. This chain joins TRBV2 and TRBJ2-1; 9 nucleotides align to TRBD2. This receptor was taken from an adult with an advanced solid tumor such as melanoma, head and neck, liver or kidney cancer. Specimen: CD4+ or CD8+ T cells sorted from blood, collected in a trial of the OX40 agonist ivuxolimab. The CDR3 bases are TGTGCCAGCAGGGGACTAGCAGCTGTCTACAATGAGCAGTTCTTC. This translates into CASRGLAAVYNEQFF.